These 23 T cell receptor beta chains were sequenced from one sample in a study of T cell clones after liver transplantation. Measured with immunoSEQ multiplex PCR; TCRdb has only the in-frame clones, and not every one. This sample yields about 33,000 clones, of which approximately 96% are seen a single time; 26% belongs to the top ten. The sample here was CD8+ T cells from blood, taken 12 months after liver transplant. The receptors were sampled from a human patient who received a liver transplant. The graft donor may have contributed some T cells.

By its share, this clone is medium-sized (0.01 to 0.1%). The chain employs TRBV4-1 and TRBJ2-7, with a weak D call TRBD1 (6 bases). The CDR3 covers 17 residues. CDR1 is MGHRA, CDR2 YSYEKL, per germline. V was pared by 4 bases and J by 2 bases, with 21 bases between. Here the CDR3 reads CASSPLGGEVDPYEQYF. CDR3 coding DNA: TGCGCCAGCAGCCCCTTAGGGGGTGAAGTCGACCCCTACGAGCAGTACTTC.

V gene TRBV7-9 combines with J gene TRBJ2-1; 8 positions match TRBD2. V lost 5 bases and J lost 10; bases outside the gene matches: 16. CDR3 size: 16 residues. Germline CDR1 SEHNR, CDR2 FQNEAQ (reference sequence). As DNA, the CDR3 is TGTGCCAGCAGCAGCCCGCTAGCGGGCGGGGGGTACGAGCAGTTCTTC. Its translation: CASSSPLAGGGYEQFF.

This CDR3 is CASSLDRLVTGELFF. For the CDR3, the DNA is TGTGCCAGCAGCTTAGACCGACTAGTTACCGGGGAGCTGTTTTTT. This chain connects TRBV7-9 to TRBJ2-2; D may be TRBD2 (6 bases). Germline V gene sequence: CDR1 SEHNR, CDR2 FQNEAQ (reference sequence). V lost 1 base and J 5 bases, leaving 11 bases between the germline ends. There are 15 residues in the CDR3.

This chain joins TRBV10-3 and TRBJ1-1, with TRBD1 as a possible D gene (5 bases). The CDR3 consists of 14 residues. V lost 2 bases, J lost 3 bases, and 10 bases lay in between. The germline gives CDR1 ENHRY, CDR2 SYGVKD. For the CDR3, the DNA is TGTGCCATCAGTGAGGTGCAGGGTGACACTGAAGCTTTCTTT. Residues: CAISEVQGDTEAFF.

The chain's CDR3 is CASSYGGSGANVLTF. The CDR3 DNA sequence: TGTGCCAGCAGTTACGGGGGCTCTGGGGCCAACGTCCTGACTTTC. V gene TRBV6-5 combines with J gene TRBJ2-6, with D perhaps matching TRBD1 or TRBD2 (5 bases each). Between the trimmed V and J ends, which lost 2 bases and 0 bases, there was a span of 5 bases. CDR3 length: 15 amino acids. Looked up from germline, CDR1 is MNHEY and CDR2 is SVGAGI.

The chain employs TRBV11-3 and TRBJ2-1, with D hard to call. Per the germline V gene, CDR1 is SGHNT and CDR2 is YENEEA. The CDR3 has 13 residues. V lost 5 bases and J 3 bases, leaving 8 bases between the germline ends. CDR3 amino acids: CASSGLDYNEQFF. The CDR3 DNA reads as TGTGCCAGCAGCGGGCTGGACTACAATGAGCAGTTCTTC. Using reference TRBV11-3 and TRBJ2-1 for the parts outside the CDR3, the full variable domain is EAGVVQSPRYKIIEKKQPVAFWCNPISGHNTLYWYLQNLGQGPELLIRYENEEAVDDSQLPKDRFSAERLKGVDSTLKIQPAELGDSAVYLCASSGLDYNEQFFGPGTRLTVL.

The chain recombines TRBV28 with TRBJ2-7; no reliable D call. V gave up 2 bases and J gave up 1 base, with 6 bases separating them. The CDR3 extends over 13 amino acids. CDR1 and CDR2 (germline): MDHEN, SYDVKM. The CDR3 protein is CASSLVGSYEQYF. DNA of the CDR3: TGTGCCAGCAGTTTAGTGGGGTCCTACGAGCAGTACTTC.

The chain links TRBV29-1 to TRBJ2-1; tentatively, D is TRBD2 (7 bases). The CDR3 has 15 amino acids. Germline values: CDR1 SQVTM, CDR2 ANQGSEA. Trimming cost V 0 bases and J 3 bases, with 12 bases left between them. The CDR3 DNA sequence: TGCAGCGTTGAAGATAAGGGGGAGGGCTACAATGAGCAGTTCTTC. Translated: CSVEDKGEGYNEQFF.

V gene TRBV4-1 combines with J gene TRBJ1-1; D unresolved. Germline V lookup: CDR1 MGHRA, CDR2 YSYEKL. This CDR3 has 13 amino acids. Between the trimmed V and J ends, which lost 1 base and 6 bases, there was a span of 9 bases. The CDR3 here is CASSQAYTAEAFF. CDR3 sequence (DNA): TGCGCCAGCAGCCAAGCATACACCGCTGAAGCTTTCTTT.

The rearrangement uses TRBV18 and TRBJ2-1; 9 bases fit TRBD2. This CDR3 spans 15 amino acids. Trimming took 8 bases from V and 4 from J; bases not matched to a gene: 9. The germline V gene encodes CDR1 KGHSH and CDR2 LQKENI. CDR3 in DNA: TGTGCCAGCCAACTACGGCGGGAGGGATACAATGAGCAGTTCTTC. Residues: CASQLRREGYNEQFF.

The V gene is TRBV27, the J gene TRBJ2-1; the match to TRBD2 covers 10 bases. The germline V gene encodes CDR1 MNHEY and CDR2 SMNVEV (reference sequence). The length of the CDR3 is 15 residues. V was clipped by 5 bases and J by 5 bases; unmatched bases: 6. Written as DNA, the CDR3 is TGTGCCAGCAGTGGTACTAGCGGGAACCACAATGAGCAGTTCTTC. It codes for CASSGTSGNHNEQFF.

The chain carries TRBV10-2 and TRBJ2-7; no reliable D call. This CDR3 spans 11 amino acids. Germline CDR1 is WSHSY and CDR2 is SAAADI. Trimming stripped 0 bases from V and 5 bases from J, with 2 bases between. Here the CDR3 reads CASSESDEQYF. The CDR3 bases are TGCGCCAGCAGTGAGTCGGACGAGCAGTACTTC.

With regard to this clone: At one end, the junction sequence differs from germline, possibly due to a read error. V gene TRBV13 combines with J gene TRBJ2-3; 8 bases line up with TRBD1. Germline lookup yields CDR1 PRHDT and CDR2 FYEKMQ (reference sequence). CDR3 length: 14 amino acids. The chain's CDR3 is CASSLGQGADTQYF. CDR3 coding DNA: TGTGCCAGCAGCCTAGGACAGGGAGCAGATACGCAGTATTTT. Drawing the rest from reference TRBV13 and TRBJ2-3, the complete variable domain is AAGVIQSPRHLIKEKRETATLKCYPIPRHDTVYWYQQGPGQDPQFLISFYEKMQSDKGSIPDRFSAQQFSDYHSELNMSSLELGDSALYFCASSLGQGADTQYFGPGTRLTVL.

This chain uses TRBV5-1 with TRBJ2-7; possible D gene TRBD1, 6 bases. V lost 6 bases, J lost 1 base, and 11 bases lay in between. This CDR3 spans 13 amino acids. Germline V gene lookup returns CDR1 SGHRS and CDR2 YFSETQ. CDR3: CASTPDRSYEQYF. DNA of the CDR3: TGCGCCAGCACTCCGGACAGATCCTACGAGCAGTACTTC.

The chain links TRBV16 to TRBJ2-7, with 11 bases fitting TRBD2. The CDR3 consists of 18 residues. With V trimmed by 6 bases and J by 0 bases, 13 bases remained unmatched. The germline V gene has CDR1 KGHSY and CDR2 FQNENV. As DNA, the CDR3 is TGTGCCAGCAGTCCTGGGACTAGCGGATTAACGAGCTCCTACGAGCAGTACTTC. Its protein product is CASSPGTSGLTSSYEQYF. The full variable domain, rest sourced from reference TRBV16 and TRBJ2-7, is GEEVAQTPKHLVRGEGQKAKLYCAPIKGHSYVFWYQQVLKNEFKFLISFQNENVFDETGMPKERFSAKCLPNSPCSLEIQATKLEDSAVYFCASSPGTSGLTSSYEQYFGPGTRLTVT.

The chain links TRBV4-3 to TRBJ1-2, with D possibly matching TRBD1 (5 bases). V lost 0 bases and J 1 base, leaving 12 bases between the germline ends. Germline V gene lookup returns CDR1 LGHNA and CDR2 YSLEER. The CDR3 runs 16 residues. CDR3 in DNA: TGCGCCAGCAGCCAAGATGGGGAGGGGATTAACTATGGCTACACCTTC. Residues: CASSQDGEGINYGYTF.

The count of this clone is one. The rearrangement uses TRBV7-4 and TRBJ2-4; D gene uncertain. Per germline, CDR1 SGHVT and CDR2 SQSDAQ. Trimming cost V 8 bases and J 5 bases, with 7 bases left between them. This CDR3 spans 11 amino acids. CDR3 DNA: TGTGCCAGCGATTGGGAAAACATTCAGTACTTC. This translates into CASDWENIQYF.

This chain links TRBV10-3 with TRBJ2-1, with 7 bases aligning to TRBD2. The ends lost 3 bases at V and 6 bases at J; junction bases unmatched: 8. The CDR3 is 15 residues long. Germline CDR1 and CDR2: ENHRY and SYGVKD. CDR3 sequence: CAISDLAPGGNEQFF. CDR3 nucleotides: TGTGCCATCAGTGATCTCGCCCCGGGGGGCAATGAGCAGTTCTTC.

The CDR3: CASSLVSPTKNLLGTEAFF. CDR3 in DNA: TGTGCCAGCAGCTTAGTCTCGCCTACAAAGAATCTCTTGGGCACTGAAGCTTTCTTT. The chain combines TRBV11-3 with TRBJ1-1; D unresolved. Germline lookup yields CDR1 SGHNT and CDR2 YENEEA. V was pared by 1 base and J by 4 bases, with 25 bases between. The CDR3 has 19 amino acids. The full variable domain, its missing parts supplied by reference TRBV11-3 and TRBJ1-1, is EAGVVQSPRYKIIEKKQPVAFWCNPISGHNTLYWYLQNLGQGPELLIRYENEEAVDDSQLPKDRFSAERLKGVDSTLKIQPAELGDSAVYLCASSLVSPTKNLLGTEAFFGQGTRLTVV.

V is TRBV4-3 and J is TRBJ2-1; 14 bases agree with TRBD2. The CDR3 is 16 amino acids. The ends lost 1 base at V and 4 bases at J; junction bases unmatched: 0. From germline, CDR1 is LGHNA and CDR2 YSLEER. CDR3 nucleotide sequence: TGCGCCAGCAGCCAAGGACTAGCGGGAGGGTACAATGAGCAGTTCTTC. Translating it yields CASSQGLAGGYNEQFF.

The chain employs TRBV7-2 and TRBJ2-5, with 11 bases identical to TRBD2. V was pared by 0 bases and J by 0 bases, with 6 bases of the junction left unmatched. This CDR3 is 18 amino acids long. CDR1 and CDR2 from the germline V gene are SGHTA and FQGNSA. Here the CDR3 reads CASSLALGLAEHQETQYF. The CDR3 coding sequence is TGTGCCAGCAGCTTAGCTTTGGGACTAGCGGAGCACCAAGAGACCCAGTACTTC.

The chain carries TRBV5-1 and TRBJ2-1; 9 nucleotides match TRBD1. The V and J ends lost 4 bases and 9 bases, in that order; junction bases with no gene match: 8. Germline values: CDR1 SGHRS, CDR2 YFSETQ. CDR3 length: 14 amino acids. CDR3 sequence: CASSIGQGITEQFF. For the CDR3, the DNA is TGCGCCAGCAGCATAGGACAGGGGATCACTGAGCAGTTCTTC.

V gene TRBV5-1 combines with J gene TRBJ2-7; no reliable D call. The ends were cut back, 0 bases at V and 4 bases at J, with 8 bases in the middle. The CDR3 has 13 residues. The germline V gene has CDR1 SGHRS and CDR2 YFSETQ. CDR3 nucleotide sequence: TGCGCCAGCAGCTTGGGGGCTGGTTACGAGCAGTACTTC. This translates into CASSLGAGYEQYF.